This T cell receptor beta chain was recorded in a study of blood T cells in healthy people across ages. Overall study findings and caveats: Long-lived and aged donors differed, with more naive CD4+ cells and higher diversity in the long-lived. Observed TCR beta diversity per million T cells went down as age went up. This fall followed a roughly linear course with age. Considered underestimates were the diversity estimates obtained from one million T cells.

As to this clonotype: Its target is not known. A much larger clone is a single base away; this may be a read error.

Sample-barcoded 5' priming and a J-beta primer mix drove a second PCR of roughly 7 to 11 cycles. Every cDNA molecule bore a tag from a template-switch adaptor containing 12 random nucleotides. One entry per CDR3 protein, called by TCRdb with MiXCR from the 5' RACE reads. This sample has 730,000 or so distinct CDR3 sequences, with roughly 43% found just once. Germline V gene lookup returns CDR1 MNHEY and CDR2 SVGEGT. This CDR3 is built from 15 residues. The V end was cut by 7 bases, the J end by 0 bases, with 13 bases between. This TCR derives from a woman aged 60-75 years in good health. The sample taken for sequencing was blood. The V gene is TRBV6-2 or TRBV6-3, the J gene TRBJ2-1; D is unresolved. The CDR3 sequence is CASTIELPSYNEQFF. The CDR3 DNA sequence: TGTGCCAGCACCATTGAGTTGCCCTCCTACAATGAGCAGTTCTTC.